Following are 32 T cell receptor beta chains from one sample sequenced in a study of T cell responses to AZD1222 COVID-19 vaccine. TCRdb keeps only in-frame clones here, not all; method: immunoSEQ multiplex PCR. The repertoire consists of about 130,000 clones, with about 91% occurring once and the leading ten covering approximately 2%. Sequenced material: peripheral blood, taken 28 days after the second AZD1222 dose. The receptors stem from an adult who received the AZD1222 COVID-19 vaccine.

The CDR3 protein is CAWSVSQGTEAFF. The CDR3 bases are TGTGCCTGGAGTGTGAGTCAGGGTACTGAAGCTTTCTTT. J is TRBJ1-1 and V is TRBV30, with D perhaps matching TRBD1 (5 bases). There are 13 residues in the CDR3. V lost 0 bases and J 5 bases, leaving 10 bases between the germline ends. Germline loops: CDR1 GTSNPN, CDR2 SVGIG (reference sequence).

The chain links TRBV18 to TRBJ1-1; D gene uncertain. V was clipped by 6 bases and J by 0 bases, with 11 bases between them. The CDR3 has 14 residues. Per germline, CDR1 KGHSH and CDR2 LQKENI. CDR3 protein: CASSSGSVNTEAFF. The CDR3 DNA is TGTGCCAGCTCGAGTGGGTCGGTGAACACTGAAGCTTTCTTT. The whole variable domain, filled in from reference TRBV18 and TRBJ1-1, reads NAGVMQNPRHLVRRRGQEARLRCSPMKGHSHVYWYRQLPEEGLKFMVYLQKENIIDESGMPKERFSAEFPKEGPSILRIQQVVRGDSAAYFCASSSGSVNTEAFFGQGTRLTVV.

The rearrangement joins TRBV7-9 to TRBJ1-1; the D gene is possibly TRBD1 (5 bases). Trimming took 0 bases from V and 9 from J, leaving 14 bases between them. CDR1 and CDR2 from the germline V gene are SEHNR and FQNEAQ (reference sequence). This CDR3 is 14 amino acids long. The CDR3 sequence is CASSLAGQGVKAFF. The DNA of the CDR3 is TGTGCCAGCAGCTTAGCGGGGCAGGGTGTGAAAGCTTTCTTT.

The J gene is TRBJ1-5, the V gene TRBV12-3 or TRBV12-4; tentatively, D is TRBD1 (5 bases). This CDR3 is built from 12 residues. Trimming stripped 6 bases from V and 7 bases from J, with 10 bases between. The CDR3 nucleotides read TGTGCCAGCAGGGACACCCAACAGCCCCAGCATTTT. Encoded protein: CASRDTQQPQHF.

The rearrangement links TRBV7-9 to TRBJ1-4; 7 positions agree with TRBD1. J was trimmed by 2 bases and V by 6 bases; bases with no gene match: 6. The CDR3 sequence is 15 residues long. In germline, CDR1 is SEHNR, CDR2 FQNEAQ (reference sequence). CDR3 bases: TGTGCCAGCAGACTGACAGGGCTGACTAATGAAAAACTGTTTTTT. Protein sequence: CASRLTGLTNEKLFF. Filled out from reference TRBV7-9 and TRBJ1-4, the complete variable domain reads DTGVSQNPRHKITKRGQNVTFRCDPISEHNRLYWYRQTLGQGPEFLTYFQNEAQLEKSRLLSDRFSAERPKGSFSTLEIQRTEQGDSAMYLCASRLTGLTNEKLFFGSGTQLSVL.

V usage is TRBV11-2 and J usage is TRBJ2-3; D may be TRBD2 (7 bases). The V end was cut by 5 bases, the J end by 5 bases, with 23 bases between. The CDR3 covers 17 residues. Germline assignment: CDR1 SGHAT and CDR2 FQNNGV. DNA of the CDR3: TGTGCCAGCAGCCTGCGGCTGTTGGGGGGGGGCCTAGATACGCAGTATTTT. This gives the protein CASSLRLLGGGLDTQYF.

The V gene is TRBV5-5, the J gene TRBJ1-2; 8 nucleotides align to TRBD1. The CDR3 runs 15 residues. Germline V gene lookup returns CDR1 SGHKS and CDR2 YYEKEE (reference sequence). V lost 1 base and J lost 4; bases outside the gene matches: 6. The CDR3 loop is CASSLLGQEPYGYTF. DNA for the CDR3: TGTGCCAGCAGCTTGCTGGGACAGGAACCCTATGGCTACACCTTC.

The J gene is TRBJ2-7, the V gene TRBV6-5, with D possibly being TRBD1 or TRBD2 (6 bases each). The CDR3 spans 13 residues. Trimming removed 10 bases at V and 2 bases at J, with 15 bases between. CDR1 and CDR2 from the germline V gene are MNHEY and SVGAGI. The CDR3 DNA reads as TGTGCCAAATTCGGGGGCCGGCCCTACGAGCAGTACTTC. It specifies CAKFGGRPYEQYF.

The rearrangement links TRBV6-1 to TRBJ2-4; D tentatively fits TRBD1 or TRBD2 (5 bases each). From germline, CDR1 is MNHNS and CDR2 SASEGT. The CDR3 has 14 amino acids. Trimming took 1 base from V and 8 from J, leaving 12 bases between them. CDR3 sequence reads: CASSEGGLRDIQYF. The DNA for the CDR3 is TGTGCCAGCAGTGAAGGGGGGTTAAGGGACATTCAGTACTTC.

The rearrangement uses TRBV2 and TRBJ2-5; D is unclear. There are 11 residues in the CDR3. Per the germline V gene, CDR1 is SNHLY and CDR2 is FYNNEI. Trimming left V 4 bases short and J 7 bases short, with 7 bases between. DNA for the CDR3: TGTGCCAGCAGTGGGGAAAGGACCCAGTACTTC. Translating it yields CASSGERTQYF.

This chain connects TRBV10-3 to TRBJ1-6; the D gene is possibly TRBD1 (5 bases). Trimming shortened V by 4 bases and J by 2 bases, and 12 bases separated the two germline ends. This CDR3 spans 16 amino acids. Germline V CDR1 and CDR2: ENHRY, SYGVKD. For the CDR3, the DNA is TGTGCCATCAGTGGGGGGGGAAGTACCTATAATTCACCCCTCCACTTT. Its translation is CAISGGGSTYNSPLHF.

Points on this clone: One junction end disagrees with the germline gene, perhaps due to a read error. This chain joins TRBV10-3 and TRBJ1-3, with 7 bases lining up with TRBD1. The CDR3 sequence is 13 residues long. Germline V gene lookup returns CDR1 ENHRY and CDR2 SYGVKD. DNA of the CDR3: TGTGCCATCACGACAGGGTCTGCAAACACCATATATTTT. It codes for CAITTGSANTIYF.

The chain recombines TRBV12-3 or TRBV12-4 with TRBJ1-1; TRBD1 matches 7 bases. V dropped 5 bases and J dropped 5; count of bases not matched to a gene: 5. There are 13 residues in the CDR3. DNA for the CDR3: TGTGCCAGCAGTGGGCAGGGGGGTACTGAAGCTTTCTTT. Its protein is CASSGQGGTEAFF.

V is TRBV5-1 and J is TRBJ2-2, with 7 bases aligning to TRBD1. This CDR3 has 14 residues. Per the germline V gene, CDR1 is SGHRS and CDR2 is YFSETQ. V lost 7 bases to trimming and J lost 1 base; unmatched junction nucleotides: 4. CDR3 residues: CASRNRGNTGELFF. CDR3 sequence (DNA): TGCGCCAGCCGGAACAGGGGGAACACCGGGGAGCTGTTTTTT.

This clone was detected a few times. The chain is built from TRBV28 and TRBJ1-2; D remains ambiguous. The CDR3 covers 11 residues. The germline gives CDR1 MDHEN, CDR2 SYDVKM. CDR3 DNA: TGTGCATCCCAGGAGCCGAATGGCTACACCTTC. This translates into CASQEPNGYTF.

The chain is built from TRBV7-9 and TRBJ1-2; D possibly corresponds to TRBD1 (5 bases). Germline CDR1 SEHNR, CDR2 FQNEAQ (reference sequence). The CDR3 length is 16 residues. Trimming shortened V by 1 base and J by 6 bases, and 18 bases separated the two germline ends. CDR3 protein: CASSLGGVGGMDGYTF. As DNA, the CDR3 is TGTGCCAGCAGCTTAGGAGGAGTGGGGGGAATGGATGGCTACACCTTC.

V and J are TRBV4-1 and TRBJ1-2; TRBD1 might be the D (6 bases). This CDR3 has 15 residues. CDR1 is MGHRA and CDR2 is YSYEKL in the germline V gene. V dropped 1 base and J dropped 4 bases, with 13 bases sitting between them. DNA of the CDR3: TGCGCCAGCAGCCAAGTCGCTGAAGGGGGCTATGGCTACACCTTC. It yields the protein CASSQVAEGGYGYTF.

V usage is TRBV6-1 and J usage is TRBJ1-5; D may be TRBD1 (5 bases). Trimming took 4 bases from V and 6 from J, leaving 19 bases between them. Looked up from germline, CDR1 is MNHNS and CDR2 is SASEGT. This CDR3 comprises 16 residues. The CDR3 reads CASSVTGTQKGQPQHF. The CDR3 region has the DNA TGTGCCAGCAGTGTTACCGGGACTCAGAAAGGTCAGCCCCAGCATTTT.

CDR3 DNA sequence: TGTGCCAGCAGCCTAAGGGGGTACGAGCAGTACTTC. It specifies CASSLRGYEQYF. The chain employs TRBV12-3 or TRBV12-4 and TRBJ2-7; perhaps TRBD1 as D (6 bases). The ends were cut back, 6 bases at V and 4 bases at J, with 10 bases in the middle. The CDR3 is made up of 12 amino acids.

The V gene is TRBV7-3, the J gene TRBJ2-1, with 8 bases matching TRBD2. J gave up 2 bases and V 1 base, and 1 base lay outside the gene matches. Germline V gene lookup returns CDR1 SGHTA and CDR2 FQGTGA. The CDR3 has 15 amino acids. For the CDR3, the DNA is TGTGCCAGCAGCTTAATAGCGGGGACCTACAATGAGCAGTTCTTC. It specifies CASSLIAGTYNEQFF.

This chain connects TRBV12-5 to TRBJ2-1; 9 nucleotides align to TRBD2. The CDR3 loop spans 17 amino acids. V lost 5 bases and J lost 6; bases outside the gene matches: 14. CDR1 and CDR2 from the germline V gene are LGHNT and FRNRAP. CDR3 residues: CASGPPEASGRSNEQFF. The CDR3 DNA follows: TGTGCTAGTGGTCCCCCCGAGGCGAGCGGGAGGTCCAATGAGCAGTTCTTC.

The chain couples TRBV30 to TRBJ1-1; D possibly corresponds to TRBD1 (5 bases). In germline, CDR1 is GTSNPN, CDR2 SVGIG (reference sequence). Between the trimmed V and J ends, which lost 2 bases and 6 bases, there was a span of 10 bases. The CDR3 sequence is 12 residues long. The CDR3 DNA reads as TGTGCCTGGAGTAAGGGGATTGCTGAAGCTTTCTTT. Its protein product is CAWSKGIAEAFF.

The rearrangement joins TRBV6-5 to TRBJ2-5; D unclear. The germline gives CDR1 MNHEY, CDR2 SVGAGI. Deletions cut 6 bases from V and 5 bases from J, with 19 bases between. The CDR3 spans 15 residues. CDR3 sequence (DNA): TGTGCCAGCAGACTACAGAAGACAAGTATCGAGACCCAGTACTTC. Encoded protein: CASRLQKTSIETQYF.

The CDR3 protein is CASSPPGTNEQFF. The CDR3 nucleotides read TGTGCCAGCTCACCACCCGGGACAAATGAGCAGTTCTTC. This sequence joins TRBV18 and TRBJ2-1; a weak D match, TRBD1 (6 bases). The CDR3 covers 13 residues. Trimming took off 0 bases at V and 7 bases at J, with 7 bases between the two ends. Germline assignment: CDR1 KGHSH and CDR2 LQKENI.

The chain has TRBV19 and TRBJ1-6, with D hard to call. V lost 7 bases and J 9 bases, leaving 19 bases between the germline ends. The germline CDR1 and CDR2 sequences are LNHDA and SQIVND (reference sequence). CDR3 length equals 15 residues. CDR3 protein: CASTLSGVRASPLHF. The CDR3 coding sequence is TGTGCCAGTACCCTATCGGGTGTACGAGCTTCACCCCTCCACTTT.

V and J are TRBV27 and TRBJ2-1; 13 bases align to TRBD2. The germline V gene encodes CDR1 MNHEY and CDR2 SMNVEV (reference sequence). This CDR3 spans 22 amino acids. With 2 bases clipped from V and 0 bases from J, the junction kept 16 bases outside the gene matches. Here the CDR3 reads CASSLVQILAGGLHRSYNEQFF. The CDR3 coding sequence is TGTGCCAGCAGTTTAGTCCAAATACTAGCGGGGGGGCTACACCGCTCCTACAATGAGCAGTTCTTC.

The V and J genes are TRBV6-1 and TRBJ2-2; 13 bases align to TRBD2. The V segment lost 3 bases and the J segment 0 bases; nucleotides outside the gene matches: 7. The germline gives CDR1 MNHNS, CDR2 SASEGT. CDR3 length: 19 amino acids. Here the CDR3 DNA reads TGTGCCAGCAGTGATACTTTGGGGACTAGCGGGACGAACACCGGGGAGCTGTTTTTT. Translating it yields CASSDTLGTSGTNTGELFF.

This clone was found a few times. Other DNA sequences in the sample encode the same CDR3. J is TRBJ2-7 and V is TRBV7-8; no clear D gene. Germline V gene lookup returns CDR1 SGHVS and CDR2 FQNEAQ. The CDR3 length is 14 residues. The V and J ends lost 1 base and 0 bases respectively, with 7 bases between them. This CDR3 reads CASSLDATSYEQYV. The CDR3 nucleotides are TGTGCCAGCAGCTTAGACGCAACCTCCTACGAGCAGTACGTC.

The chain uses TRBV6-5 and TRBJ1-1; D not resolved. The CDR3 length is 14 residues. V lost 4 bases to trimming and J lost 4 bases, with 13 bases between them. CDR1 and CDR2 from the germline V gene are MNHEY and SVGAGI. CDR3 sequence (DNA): TGTGCCAGCAGTTCCCCAGGACCCCCCACTGAAGCTTTCTTT. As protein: CASSSPGPPTEAFF.

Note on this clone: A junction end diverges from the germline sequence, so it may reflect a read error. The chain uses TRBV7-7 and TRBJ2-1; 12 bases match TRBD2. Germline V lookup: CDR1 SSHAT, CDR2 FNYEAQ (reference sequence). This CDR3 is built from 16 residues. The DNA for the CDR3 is TGTGCTAGCAGCCTCGGACTAGCGGGGTCTGGGGATGAGCAGTTCTTC. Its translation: CASSLGLAGSGDEQFF.

The CDR3 region is CAIGHSTTGELFF. CDR3 bases: TGTGCCATCGGACATTCGACCACCGGGGAGCTGTTTTTT. This sequence joins TRBV19 and TRBJ2-2, with D possibly matching TRBD1 (5 bases). CDR3 length: 13 amino acids. V was clipped by 10 bases and J by 4 bases, with 13 bases between them. From germline, CDR1 is LNHDA and CDR2 SQIVND (reference sequence).

The CDR3 loop reads CSVVPSGHYNEQFF. DNA for the CDR3: TGCAGCGTTGTCCCTAGCGGCCACTACAATGAGCAGTTCTTC. The chain recombines TRBV29-1 with TRBJ2-1, with 7 bases matching TRBD2. There are 14 residues in the CDR3. The junction had 6 bases not matched to a gene; V was cut back by 4 bases and J by 3 bases. Germline CDR1 SQVTM, CDR2 ANQGSEA.